The next 3 T cell receptor beta chains were all read from a single sample in a study of vaccination and CD4 T cells after COVID-19. What these receptors recognize is not known. Treatment of the sample: approximately nine-day PBMC culture with coronavirus spike peptide pools or control peptides (ViraFEST assay). Oncomine TCR Beta short-read sequencing was applied to DNA from cultured CD4+ T cells. TCRdb reanalysed the PCR reads using MiXCR and keeps one entry per CDR3 protein. The sample has roughly 24,000 distinct CDR3 sequences, about 39% seen once. The source material was CD4+ T cells from blood, cultured in vitro. The receptors shown here come from a human donor who had recovered from COVID-19.

Only a few counts were recorded for this clonotype. The chain is built from TRBV11-2 and TRBJ1-1, with 7 bases matching TRBD1. The CDR3 loop spans 14 amino acids. The V segment lost 4 bases and the J segment 5 bases; nucleotides outside the gene matches: 7. The V gene's germline CDR1 is SGHAT and CDR2 FQNNGV. CDR3 DNA: TGTGCCAGCAGCTACCAGGGGGGAGGGACTGAAGCTTTCTTT. This translates into CASSYQGGGTEAFF.

This clonotype was observed a handful of times. The V and J genes are TRBV4-3 and TRBJ2-3; TRBD2 aligns across 12 bases. V lost 4 bases, J lost 3 bases, and 11 bases stayed unmatched. Looked up from germline, CDR1 is LGHNA and CDR2 is YSLEER. The CDR3 runs to 18 residues. The CDR3 coding sequence is TGCGCCAGCAGCCGAGGGGGACTAGCGGGTTTAGGAACAGATACGCAGTATTTT. This gives the protein CASSRGGLAGLGTDTQYF.

This clonotype is a singleton in its sample. One junction end disagrees with the germline gene, perhaps due to a read error. The chain employs TRBV20-1 and TRBJ1-5, with 7 nucleotides matching TRBD1. Germline V gives CDR1 DFQATT, CDR2 SNEGSKA (reference sequence). This CDR3 region has 13 residues. CDR3 protein: CSASQGLGQLQHF. The DNA of the CDR3 is TGCAGTGCTTCACAGGGGCTCGGGCAGCTCCAGCATTTT.